Following are 10 T cell receptor beta chains from one sample sequenced in a study of shared clonotypes between healthy human individuals. Some clones are missing from TCRdb's copy, which holds only in-frame ones; the method was immunoSEQ multiplex PCR. The sample records about 820,000 clones, 80% to 95% being singletons. Cells designated naive CD8 were CD45RO-negative and were positively selected for CCR7, with terminally differentiated effector memory CD45RA+ cells excluded. Sample: naive CD8+ T cells sorted from blood. These receptors originate from a man aged 25 to 40 in good health.

The V gene is TRBV6-5, the J gene TRBJ2-3, with D unclear. V lost 5 bases and J lost 4, with 13 bases in between. Per the germline V gene, CDR1 is MNHEY and CDR2 is SVGAGI. The CDR3 has 14 residues. DNA for the CDR3: TGTGCCAGCAGTCCCCAGAACCAGGCAGATACGCAGTATTTT. As protein: CASSPQNQADTQYF.

The V call is TRBV13, the J call TRBJ1-4, with a tentative D call TRBD1 (5 bases). Germline-derived CDR1 and CDR2 are PRHDT and FYEKMQ (reference sequence). The V gene lost 6 bases and the J gene lost 8 bases, with 16 bases spanning the gap. This CDR3 has 14 amino acids. For the CDR3, the DNA is TGTGCCAGCAGTCTACAGGAACTCCCGGAAAAACTGTTTTTT. Protein sequence: CASSLQELPEKLFF.

The chain recombines TRBV7-9 with TRBJ2-2; 7 bases match TRBD2. J was trimmed by 4 bases and V by 4 bases; bases with no gene match: 6. CDR1 SEHNR and CDR2 FQNEAQ come from the germline V gene (reference sequence). The CDR3 extends over 15 amino acids. The DNA for the CDR3 is TGTGCCAGCAGCTCAGAGCGGGATGGCACCGGGGAGCTGTTTTTT. Protein product: CASSSERDGTGELFF.

DNA for the CDR3: TGTGCCACTCATATGGCTGGAGGAGAGAACACTGAAGCTTTCTTT. Residues: CATHMAGGENTEAFF. The chain combines TRBV10-3 with TRBJ1-1; D ambiguous. The CDR3 totals 15 residues. V was clipped by 10 bases and J by 1 base, with 19 bases between them. The germline gives CDR1 ENHRY, CDR2 SYGVKD.

CDR3 coding DNA: TGCGCCAGCAGCCAAGCCAGGGGCGTCTGGCCTTTCTTT. This codes for CASSQARGVWPFF. This chain links TRBV4-1 with TRBJ1-1; perhaps TRBD1 as D (6 bases). CDR1 is MGHRA and CDR2 is YSYEKL in the germline V gene. The CDR3 has 13 amino acids. Trimming removed 1 base from V and 12 bases from J, with 15 bases in between.

The V call is TRBV29-1, the J call TRBJ2-2; TRBD2 aligns across 7 bases. Germline CDR1 reads SQVTM; CDR2 reads ANQGSEA. The CDR3 runs 16 residues. The junction had 11 bases not matched to a gene; V was cut back by 4 bases and J by 3 bases. The CDR3 bases are TGCAGCGTTGCTGCGGGAGCCTCGAGCTACACCGGGGAGCTGTTTTTT. This translates into CSVAAGASSYTGELFF.

This clone was seen just once. The rearrangement joins TRBV11-2 to TRBJ2-7; D gene ambiguous. The V end was cut by 7 bases, the J end by 3 bases, with 13 bases between. The CDR3 length is 13 residues. Germline V gene sequence: CDR1 SGHAT, CDR2 FQNNGV. The CDR3 DNA follows: TGTGCCAGCATCTCTACAAACGACTACGAGCAGTACTTC. Amino acids: CASISTNDYEQYF.

The chain couples TRBV7-6 to TRBJ1-2; TRBD1 matches at 10 bases. From germline, CDR1 is SGHVS and CDR2 FNYEAQ. Losses at the gene ends were 5 bases for V and 4 bases for J; bases not matched to a gene: 7. CDR3 length: 15 residues. The CDR3, as DNA: TGTGCCAGCAGCGACCAGGACAGGGGGTTCTATGGCTACACCTTC. Its protein is CASSDQDRGFYGYTF.

The gene calls are TRBV29-1 and TRBJ2-7; D is possibly TRBD1 (6 bases). CDR3 length: 13 residues. The germline V and J ends were trimmed by 7 bases and 0 bases, with 13 bases remaining between them. The germline gives CDR1 SQVTM, CDR2 ANQGSEA. The CDR3 DNA is TGCAGCGCCAGGGGACGGAACTCCTACGAGCAGTACTTC. It is translated as CSARGRNSYEQYF.

The V gene is TRBV4-2, the J gene TRBJ2-5, with D possibly matching TRBD1 (6 bases). V was clipped by 5 bases and J by 3 bases, with 16 bases between them. From germline, CDR1 is LGHNA and CDR2 YNFKEQ. The CDR3 length is 15 residues. CDR3 coding DNA: TGTGCCAGCAGCTATTTATCCGCAGGGGAAGAGACCCAGTACTTC. Encoded protein: CASSYLSAGEETQYF.